This T cell receptor beta chain comes out of a study of blood T cell repertoires in COVID-19. On the study more broadly: Acute and convalescent COVID-19 specimens originated in the United States, Italy and Spain. Sample material is recorded as cDNA or gDNA derived from T cells, B-cell-depleted T cells, or PBMCs.

Per the study methods: Amplification with reference gene primers provided the estimates of nucleated cell counts. Some clones are missing from TCRdb's copy, which holds only in-frame ones; the method was immunoSEQ multiplex PCR. D and trimming were read from the DNA, whereas the V and J calls and clone size are those reported in that table. Here the sample spans roughly 160,000 clones, around 87% being singletons. After removal of 6 bases from V and 3 bases from J, the junction contained 12 bases not matched to a gene. The CDR3 extends over 18 amino acids. Germline V gene lookup returns CDR1 MNHEY and CDR2 SVGEGT.

This chain uses TRBV6-2 or TRBV6-3 with TRBJ2-1; 12 nucleotides match TRBD2. The receptor's source is a woman at least 80 years old with COVID-19, enrolled during active disease. The sample comprised peripheral blood. The CDR3 DNA reads as TGTGCCAGCAGCCAGGGACTAGCGGGTGGGGGCCTCTACAATGAGCAGTTCTTC. Translating it yields CASSQGLAGGGLYNEQFF.